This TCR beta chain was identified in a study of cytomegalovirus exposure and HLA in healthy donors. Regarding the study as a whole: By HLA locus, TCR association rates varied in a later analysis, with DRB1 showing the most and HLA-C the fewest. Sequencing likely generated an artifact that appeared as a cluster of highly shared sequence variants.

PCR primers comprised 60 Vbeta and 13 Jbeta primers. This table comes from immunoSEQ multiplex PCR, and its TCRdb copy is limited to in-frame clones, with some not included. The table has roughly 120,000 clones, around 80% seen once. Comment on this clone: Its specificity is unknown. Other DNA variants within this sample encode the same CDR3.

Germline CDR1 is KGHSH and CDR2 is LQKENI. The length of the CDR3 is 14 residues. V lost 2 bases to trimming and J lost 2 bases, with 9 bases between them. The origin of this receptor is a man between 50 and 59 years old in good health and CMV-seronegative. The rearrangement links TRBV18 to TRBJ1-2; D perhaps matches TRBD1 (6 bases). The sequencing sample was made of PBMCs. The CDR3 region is CASSPGTGNYGYTF. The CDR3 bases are TGTGCCAGCTCACCAGGTACAGGGAACTATGGCTACACCTTC.